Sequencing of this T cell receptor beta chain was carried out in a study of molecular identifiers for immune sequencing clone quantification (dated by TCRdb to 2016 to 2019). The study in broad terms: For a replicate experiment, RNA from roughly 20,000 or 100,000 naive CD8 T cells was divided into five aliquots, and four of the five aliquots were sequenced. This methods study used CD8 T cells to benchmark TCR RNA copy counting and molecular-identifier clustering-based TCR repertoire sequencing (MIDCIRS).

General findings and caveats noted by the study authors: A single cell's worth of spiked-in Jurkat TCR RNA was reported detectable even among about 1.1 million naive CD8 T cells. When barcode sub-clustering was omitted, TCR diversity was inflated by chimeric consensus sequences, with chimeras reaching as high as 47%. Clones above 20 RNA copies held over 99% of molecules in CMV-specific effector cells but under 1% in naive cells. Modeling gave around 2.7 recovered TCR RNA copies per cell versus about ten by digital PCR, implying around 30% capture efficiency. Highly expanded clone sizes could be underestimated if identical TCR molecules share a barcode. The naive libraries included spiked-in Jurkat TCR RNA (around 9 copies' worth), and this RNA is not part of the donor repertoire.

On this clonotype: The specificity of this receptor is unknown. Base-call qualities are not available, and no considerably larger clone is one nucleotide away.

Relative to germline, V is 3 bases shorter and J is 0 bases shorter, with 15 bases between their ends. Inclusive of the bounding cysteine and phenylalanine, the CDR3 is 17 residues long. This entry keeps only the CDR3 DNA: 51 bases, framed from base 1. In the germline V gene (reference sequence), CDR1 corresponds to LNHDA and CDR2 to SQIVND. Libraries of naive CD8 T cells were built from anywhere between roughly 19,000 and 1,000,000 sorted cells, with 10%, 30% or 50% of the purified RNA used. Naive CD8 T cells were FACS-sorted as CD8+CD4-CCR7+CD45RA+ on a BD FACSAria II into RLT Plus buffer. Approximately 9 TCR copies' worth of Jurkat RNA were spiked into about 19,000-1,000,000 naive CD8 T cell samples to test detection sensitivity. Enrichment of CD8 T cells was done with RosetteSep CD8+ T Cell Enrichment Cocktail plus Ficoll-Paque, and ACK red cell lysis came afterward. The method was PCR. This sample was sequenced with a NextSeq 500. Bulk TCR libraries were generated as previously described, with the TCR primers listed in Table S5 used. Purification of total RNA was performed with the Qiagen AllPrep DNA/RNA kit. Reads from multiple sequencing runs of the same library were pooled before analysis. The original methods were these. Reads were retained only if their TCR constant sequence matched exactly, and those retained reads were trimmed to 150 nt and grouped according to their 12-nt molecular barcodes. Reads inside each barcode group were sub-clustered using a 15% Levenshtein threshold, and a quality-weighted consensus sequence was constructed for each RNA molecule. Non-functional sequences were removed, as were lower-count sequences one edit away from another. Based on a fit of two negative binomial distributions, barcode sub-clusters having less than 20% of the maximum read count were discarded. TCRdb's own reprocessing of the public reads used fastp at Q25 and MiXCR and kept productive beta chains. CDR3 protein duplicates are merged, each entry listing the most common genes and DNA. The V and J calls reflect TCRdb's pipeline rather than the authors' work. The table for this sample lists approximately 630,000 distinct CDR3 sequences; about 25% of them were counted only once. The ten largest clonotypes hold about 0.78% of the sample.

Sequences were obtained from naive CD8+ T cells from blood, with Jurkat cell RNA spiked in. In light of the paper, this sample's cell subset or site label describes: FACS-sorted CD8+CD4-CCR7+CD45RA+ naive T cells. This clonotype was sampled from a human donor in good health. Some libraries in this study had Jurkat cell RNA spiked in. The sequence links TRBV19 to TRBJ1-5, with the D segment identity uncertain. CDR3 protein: CASSIFSGRNSNQPQHF. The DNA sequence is TGTGCCAGTAGTATTTTTTCGGGCAGGAATAGCAATCAGCCCCAGCATTTT.